Listed here are 17 T cell receptor beta chains from one sample, sequenced in a study of CD8 T cells in ankylosing spondylitis (dated by TCRdb to 2015 to 2018). The library was generated by 5' RACE. The data were produced on an Illumina HiSeq 2500. TCRdb's own reprocessing of the public reads used fastp at Q25 and MiXCR and kept productive beta chains. Rows with one shared CDR3 protein collapse into an entry with the most common genes and DNA. This sample holds more than 150,000 distinct CDR3 sequences; around a sixth were observed only once. The biggest ten clones account for roughly 4.5% of the sample. Sequenced input: blood, either unsorted or a sorted T cell fraction (not recorded which). Source of these receptors: a male donor under 30 with ankylosing spondylitis or in good health (not recorded which). Donor details come from another sample of the same person, matched by shared clones.

This clonotype was observed many times. This chain joins TRBV2 and TRBJ1-2; 8 nucleotides align to TRBD1. The germline V gene has CDR1 SNHLY and CDR2 FYNNEI. The CDR3 extends over 13 amino acids. J was trimmed by 6 bases and V by 7 bases; bases with no gene match: 7. CDR3 sequence: CASIRDRNHGYTF. CDR3 nucleotides: TGTGCCAGCATCCGGGACAGGAATCATGGCTACACCTTC.

This clonotype was observed many times. The chain recombines TRBV10-3 with TRBJ2-1, with TRBD2 as a possible D gene (5 bases). This CDR3 contains 15 residues. CDR1 and CDR2 from the germline V gene are ENHRY and SYGVKD. V was pared by 6 bases and J by 7 bases, with 19 bases between. Here the CDR3 reads CAISDSGTPTNEQFF. The DNA for the CDR3 is TGTGCCATCAGCGACTCGGGAACTCCCACTAATGAGCAGTTCTTC.

This clonotype was observed many times. V is TRBV7-2 and J is TRBJ1-5; TRBD1 is a possible D gene (6 bases). The V and J ends lost 1 base and 1 base respectively, with 14 bases between them. Germline assignment: CDR1 SGHTA and CDR2 FQGNSA. The CDR3 has 17 residues. The CDR3 sequence is CASSLETGTLSNQPQHF. As DNA, the CDR3 is TGTGCCAGCAGCTTAGAAACAGGGACCCTAAGCAATCAGCCCCAGCATTTT. The full variable domain, in which reference TRBV7-2 and TRBJ1-5 provide the parts outside the CDR3, is GAGVSQSPSNKVTEKGKDVELRCDPISGHTALYWYRQSLGQGLEFLIYFQGNSAPDKSGLPSDRFSAERTGGSVSTLTIQRTQQEDSAVYLCASSLETGTLSNQPQHFGDGTRLSIL.

At least ten counts were recorded for this clonotype. The chain recombines TRBV29-1 with TRBJ1-1; TRBD1 agrees at 7 bases. CDR3 length equals 12 residues. V dropped 4 bases and J dropped 4; count of bases not matched to a gene: 3. Germline V gene data show CDR1 as SQVTM and CDR2 as ANQGSEA. The CDR3: CSVGDSGTEAFF. Written as DNA, the CDR3 is TGCAGCGTTGGGGACAGTGGCACTGAAGCTTTCTTT. Supplemented by reference TRBV29-1 and TRBJ1-1, the full variable domain reads SAVISQKPSRDICQRGTSLTIQCQVDSQVTMMFWYRQQPGQSLTLIATANQGSEATYESGFVIDKFPISRPNLTFSTLTVSNMSPEDSSIYLCSVGDSGTEAFFGQGTRLTVV.

This clonotype was found many times. The rearrangement links TRBV20-1 to TRBJ2-2; no definite D call. The CDR3 runs 13 residues. The germline gives CDR1 DFQATT, CDR2 SNEGSKA (reference sequence). Trimming took off 5 bases at V and 7 bases at J, with 14 bases between the two ends. This chain's CDR3 is CSAPNPGIGELFF. The CDR3 coding sequence is TGCAGTGCTCCAAACCCAGGAATCGGGGAGCTGTTTTTT.

V gene TRBV29-1 combines with J gene TRBJ1-4; 7 bases line up with TRBD1. Per the germline V gene, CDR1 is SQVTM and CDR2 is ANQGSEA. The CDR3 extends over 12 amino acids. The J segment lost 10 bases and the V segment lost 4 bases, leaving 6 bases of the junction unmatched. CDR3 nucleotide sequence: TGCAGCGTTGGTTCTACAGGGGCAAAACTGTTTTTT. Its translation: CSVGSTGAKLFF.

The rearrangement joins TRBV6-2 or TRBV6-3 to TRBJ2-1; no firm D call. The CDR3 is 12 residues long. Germline CDR1 MNHEY, CDR2 SVGEGT. The ends were cut back, 1 base at V and 4 bases at J, with 2 bases in the middle. The DNA for the CDR3 is TGTGCCAGCAGTTACTGGTACAATGAGCAGTTCTTC. This gives the protein CASSYWYNEQFF.

In its sample, this clonotype was seen many times. This rearrangement joins TRBV7-9 to TRBJ2-3; maybe TRBD2 (5 bases). CDR3 length equals 15 residues. Trimming removed 4 bases from V and 0 bases from J, with 11 bases in between. Germline lookup yields CDR1 SEHNR and CDR2 FQNEAQ (reference sequence). Written as DNA, the CDR3 is TGTGCCAGCAGCTCCGAGGGTCGAAGCACAGATACGCAGTATTTT. Its protein is CASSSEGRSTDTQYF.

In this sample, this clonotype turned up many times. The chain recombines TRBV20-1 with TRBJ2-1; 14 bases are a match to TRBD2. The CDR3 contains 18 residues. Trimming cost V 1 base and J 0 bases; bases outside gene matches: 5. Germline V CDR1 and CDR2: DFQATT, SNEGSKA (reference sequence). CDR3 DNA sequence: TGCAGTGCTAGAGCCTCGGGACTAGCGGGGGTCTCCTACAATGAGCAGTTCTTC. Its protein product is CSARASGLAGVSYNEQFF.

There are many counts of this clonotype. This CDR3 is CASSQSRDSANQPQHF. CDR3 bases: TGCGCCAGCAGCCAAAGCCGGGACAGCGCAAATCAGCCCCAGCATTTT. This chain links TRBV4-1 with TRBJ1-5; 7 bases match TRBD1. The CDR3 loop spans 16 amino acids. The V gene's germline CDR1 is MGHRA and CDR2 YSYEKL. The trim removed 2 bases at V and 4 bases at J, leaving 8 bases unmatched.

This clonotype turned up a few times. The V gene is TRBV19, the J gene TRBJ2-2; no firm D call. The CDR3 extends over 15 amino acids. In germline, CDR1 is LNHDA, CDR2 SQIVND (reference sequence). V was trimmed by 6 bases and J by 4 bases, leaving 15 bases between them. The CDR3 sequence is CASSADWLGTGELFF. CDR3 nucleotides: TGTGCCAGTAGCGCCGACTGGCTCGGCACCGGGGAGCTGTTTTTT.

This clonotype was detected many times. The rearrangement uses TRBV24-1 and TRBJ1-4; no clear D gene. Trimming removed 3 bases from V and 0 bases from J, with 7 bases in between. Germline V gives CDR1 KGHDR, CDR2 SFDVKD. The CDR3 covers 15 residues. CDR3 sequence reads: CATSDPRATNEKLFF. The CDR3 DNA follows: TGTGCCACCAGTGATCCACGGGCAACTAATGAAAAACTGTTTTTT.

This clonotype was seen at least ten times. The genes are TRBV6-5 and TRBJ1-1; TRBD1 agrees at 7 bases. This CDR3 is 11 amino acids long. Germline CDR1 MNHEY, CDR2 SVGAGI. V trimming: 6 bases; J trimming: 5 bases; junction bases outside the gene matches: 0. The CDR3 coding sequence is TGTGCCAGCAGGACAGGGACTGAAGCTTTCTTT. Translating it yields CASRTGTEAFF.

Many counts were recorded for this clonotype. The chain joins TRBV28 to TRBJ2-3, with 7 bases lining up with TRBD2. Trimming cost V 4 bases and J 10 bases; bases outside gene matches: 17. In germline, CDR1 is MDHEN, CDR2 SYDVKM. The CDR3 contains 16 residues. Here the CDR3 DNA reads TGTGCCAGCAGTTCCCCGGGGGGTGGAAGCCCGGCAGCGCAGTATTTT. This gives the protein CASSSPGGGSPAAQYF.

The chain carries TRBV7-9 and TRBJ2-1; TRBD2 is a possible D gene (6 bases). The CDR3 extends over 18 amino acids. Germline V CDR1 and CDR2: SEHNR, FQNEAQ (reference sequence). The ends were cut back, 0 bases at V and 3 bases at J, with 18 bases in the middle. CDR3 sequence: CASSLARNAGPNYNEQFF. The DNA of the CDR3 is TGTGCCAGCAGCTTAGCGAGGAATGCGGGACCCAACTACAATGAGCAGTTCTTC.

This clonotype showed up many times. The chain recombines TRBV5-1 with TRBJ2-7; 7 nucleotides line up with TRBD2. After removal of 4 bases from V and 0 bases from J, the junction contained 1 base not matched to a gene. The CDR3 extends over 13 amino acids. Germline CDR1 SGHRS, CDR2 YFSETQ. This CDR3 reads CASSRDYSYEQYF. The DNA for the CDR3 is TGCGCCAGCAGCCGGGACTACTCCTACGAGCAGTACTTC. The full variable domain, rest sourced from reference TRBV5-1 and TRBJ2-7, is KAGVTQTPRYLIKTRGQQVTLSCSPISGHRSVSWYQQTPGQGLQFLFEYFSETQRNKGNFPGRFSGRQFSNSRSEMNVSTLELGDSALYLCASSRDYSYEQYFGPGTRLTVT.

This clonotype was detected ten times or more. The chain is built from TRBV5-1 and TRBJ2-7; 11 bases fit TRBD2. Unmatched junction bases numbered 20, after V lost 6 bases and J lost 3 bases. Per the germline V gene, CDR1 is SGHRS and CDR2 is YFSETQ. This CDR3 has 19 residues. CDR3: CASTLPPGLAERFYYEQYV. The CDR3 nucleotides are TGCGCCAGCACCCTACCGCCGGGACTAGCGGAACGGTTTTACTACGAGCAGTACGTC.